The TCR beta chain under discussion was sequenced for a study of cytomegalovirus exposure and HLA in healthy donors. In regard to this clone: Its antigen is as yet unknown.

General study findings and limits: The dataset shows that most TCR sequences were rare, while some public TCRs occurred in many donors. Some TCR beta chains (more than 150 of them) were listed as cytomegalovirus-associated.

Germline V gives CDR1 PRHDT, CDR2 FYEKMQ (reference sequence). The CDR3 runs 16 residues. V was shortened by 4 bases and J by 3 bases, with 16 bases between the two germline ends. Method: immunoSEQ multiplex PCR; TCRdb's copy keeps in-frame clones and lacks some. The sample has 140,000 to 150,000 clones, around 93% seen once; the top ten hold 1.5% to 2%. The source material was PBMCs. The sequence was obtained from a man aged 18-30 years in good health and CMV-seropositive. The J gene is TRBJ2-1, the V gene TRBV13, with D perhaps matching TRBD2 (6 bases). DNA of the CDR3: TGTGCCAGCAGCTCGTACCGGGACTCGGGCTACAATGAGCAGTTCTTC. Protein sequence: CASSSYRDSGYNEQFF.